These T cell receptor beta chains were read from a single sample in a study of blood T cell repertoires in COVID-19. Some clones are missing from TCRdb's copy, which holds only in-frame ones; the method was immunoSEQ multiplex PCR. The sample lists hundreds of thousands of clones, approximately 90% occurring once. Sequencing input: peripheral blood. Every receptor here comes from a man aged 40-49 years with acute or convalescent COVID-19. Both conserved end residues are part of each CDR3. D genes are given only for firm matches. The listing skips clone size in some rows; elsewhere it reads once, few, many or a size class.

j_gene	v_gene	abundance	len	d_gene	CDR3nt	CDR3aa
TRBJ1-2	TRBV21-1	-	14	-	TGTGCCAGCAGCAACTTACAGGAGCTATATGGCTACACCTTC	CASSNLQELYGYTF
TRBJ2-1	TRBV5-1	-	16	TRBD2	TGCGCCAGCAGCCGGAGGGCTAGCGGGGGGAACAATGAGCAGTTCTTC	CASSRRASGGNNEQFF
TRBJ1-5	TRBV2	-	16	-	TGTGCCAGCAGTACCAGAGGAGGGTGGAACAATCAGCCCCAGCATTTT	CASSTRGGWNNQPQHF
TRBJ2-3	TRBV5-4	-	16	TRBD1	TGTGCCAGCAGCTTGGAAACAGGGGGCCTCAAAGATACGCAGTATTTT	CASSLETGGLKDTQYF
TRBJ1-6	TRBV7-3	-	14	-	TGTGCCAGCAGCTTAGGACTGGGGAATTCACCCCTCCACTTT	CASSLGLGNSPLHF
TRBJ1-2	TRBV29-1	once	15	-	TGCAGCGTTGAAGATCTCATTCGAGCAGGCTATGGCTACACCTTC	CSVEDLIRAGYGYTF
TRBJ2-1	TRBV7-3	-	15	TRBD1	TGTGCCAGCAGCTTAGGACAGGGGGTTATGTATGAGCAGTTCTTC	CASSLGQGVMYEQFF
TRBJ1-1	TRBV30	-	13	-	TGTGCCTGGGCGGGGCAGCGGGACACTGAAGCTTTCTTT	CAWAGQRDTEAFF
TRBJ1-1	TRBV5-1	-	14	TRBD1	TGCGCCAGCAGCATTGGACAGGGGACCGGTGAAGCTTTCTTT	CASSIGQGTGEAFF
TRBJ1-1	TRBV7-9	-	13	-	TGTGCCAGCAGCTTGGACAGCCGCGGGGGGGCTTTCTTT	CASSLDSRGGAFF
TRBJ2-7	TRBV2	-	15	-	TGTGCCAGCAGAATCGGGACATTCGGCTCCTACGAGCAGTACTTC	CASRIGTFGSYEQYF
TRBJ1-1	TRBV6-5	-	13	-	TGTGCCAGCACCCGGGGGGGCCCCACTGAAGCTTTCTTT	CASTRGGPTEAFF
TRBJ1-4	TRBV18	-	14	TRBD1	TGTGCCAGCTCAACCGACAGGGAAGGTGAAAAACTGTTTTTT	CASSTDREGEKLFF
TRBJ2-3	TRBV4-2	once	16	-	TGTGCCAGCAGCCAAGATCTGGGGGCGACGACAGATACGCAGTATTTT	CASSQDLGATTDTQYF
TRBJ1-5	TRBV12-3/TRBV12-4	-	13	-	TGTGCCAGCAGTTTTTGGGGCGATCAGCCCCAGCATTTT	CASSFWGDQPQHF
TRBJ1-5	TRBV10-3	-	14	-	TGTGCCATCAGTGAAGGAGGGCCCGATCAGCCCCAGCATTTT	CAISEGGPDQPQHF
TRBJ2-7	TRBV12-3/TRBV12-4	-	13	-	TGTGCCAGCAGTTTGCAGTTGGCCTACGAGCAGTACTTC	CASSLQLAYEQYF
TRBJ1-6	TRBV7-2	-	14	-	TGTGCCAGCAGCTTAGGGAGGGGAAGGTCACCCCTCCACTTT	CASSLGRGRSPLHF
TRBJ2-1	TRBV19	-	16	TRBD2	TGTGCCAGTAGCCTGGTGGGGCTAGCGGGGTACAATGAGCAGTTCTTC	CASSLVGLAGYNEQFF
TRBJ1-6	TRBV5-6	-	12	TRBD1	TGTGCCAGCAGCTTAACCGGGACAGATCTCCACTTT	CASSLTGTDLHF
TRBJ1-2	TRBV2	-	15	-	TGTGCCAGCAGTGAAGACGGCGGGAGAAACTATGGCTACACCTTC	CASSEDGGRNYGYTF
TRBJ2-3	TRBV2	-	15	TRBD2	TGTGCCAGCAAGGTAGCGGGTTCTAGCACAGATACGCAGTATTTT	CASKVAGSSTDTQYF
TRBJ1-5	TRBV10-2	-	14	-	TGCGCCAGCAGTGAGAGGACAGTTAATCAGCCCCAGCATTTT	CASSERTVNQPQHF
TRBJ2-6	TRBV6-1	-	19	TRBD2	TGTGCCAGCAGTGAATATTTCCCTAGCGGGGGGGCTGGGGCCAACGTCCTGACTTTC	CASSEYFPSGGAGANVLTF
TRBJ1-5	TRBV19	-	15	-	TGTGCCAGTAGCCGAGGGGGTTATAGCAATCAGCCCCAGCATTTT	CASSRGGYSNQPQHF
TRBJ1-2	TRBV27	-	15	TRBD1	TGTGCCAGCAGACCTCTTTTCCAGGGGGCCTATGGCTACACCTTC	CASRPLFQGAYGYTF
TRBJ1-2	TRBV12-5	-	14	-	TGTGCTAGTGGTTTGGTACGGGGGAACTATGGCTACACCTTC	CASGLVRGNYGYTF
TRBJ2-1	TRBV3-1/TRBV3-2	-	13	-	TGTGCCAGCAGCCGGAGGGGCTTAGATGAGCAGTTCTTC	CASSRRGLDEQFF
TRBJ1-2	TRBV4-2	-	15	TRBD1	TGTGCCAGCAGCCAACCCGACAGGGGACAGGATGGCTACACCTTC	CASSQPDRGQDGYTF
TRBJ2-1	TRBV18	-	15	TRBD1	TGTGCCAGCTCATCATCAGGGGGTGACCTCAATGAGCAGTTCTTC	CASSSSGGDLNEQFF
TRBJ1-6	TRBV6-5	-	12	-	TGTGCCAGCAGTCCGCGGGATTCACCCCTCCACTTT	CASSPRDSPLHF
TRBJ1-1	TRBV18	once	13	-	TGTGCCAGCTCATTGGGGCTCGACACTGAAGCTTTCTTT	CASSLGLDTEAFF
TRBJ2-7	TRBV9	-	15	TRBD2	TGTGCCAGCAGCCTCCTGGGACTAGCGGGGGACGAGCAGTACTTC	CASSLLGLAGDEQYF
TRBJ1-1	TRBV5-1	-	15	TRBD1	TGCGCCAGCAGCCCCCCGGGACAGGGGAACACTGAAGCTTTCTTT	CASSPPGQGNTEAFF
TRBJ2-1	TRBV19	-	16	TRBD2	TGTGCCAGTAGTATAGGAACTAGCGGGGGTTCTAATGAGCAGTTCTTC	CASSIGTSGGSNEQFF
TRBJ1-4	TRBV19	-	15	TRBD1	TGTGCCAGTAGTCGGACAGGGGCCAGGGGTGAAAAACTGTTTTTT	CASSRTGARGEKLFF
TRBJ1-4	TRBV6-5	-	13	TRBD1	TGTGCCACCCAGACAGGGTTTAATGAAAAACTGTTTTTT	CATQTGFNEKLFF